A selection of T cell receptor beta chains follows, all from one sample in a study of CD8 T cells in ankylosing spondylitis. TCRdb reanalysed the 5' RACE reads using MiXCR and keeps one entry per CDR3 protein. The profile shows 250,000 to 350,000 distinct CDR3 sequences, more than 20% of them singletons. Sequenced: blood, either unsorted or a sorted T cell fraction (not recorded which). The source is a female donor with ankylosing spondylitis or in good health (not recorded which). Both conserved end residues are part of each CDR3. The D gene is left open where the match is weak. Rows give clone size only sometimes, using once, few, many, or a class for an expanded clone.

TRBD1	TRBV10-3	TRBJ2-7	few	TGTGCCATCACTCGAGGACAGGGAGAAGAGCAGTACTTC	CAITRGQGEEQYF
NA	TRBV9	TRBJ2-1	few	TGTGCCAGCAGCGGCGGTAGCTCGGCGGATGAGCAGTTCTTC	CASSGGSSADEQFF
NA	TRBV29-1	TRBJ2-5	many	TGCAGCGTTGGGGGCGCCCGGAAAGAGACCCAGTACTTC	CSVGGARKETQYF
NA	TRBV5-1	TRBJ2-1	many	TGCGCCAGCAAAAGGGGGAATGAGCAGTTCTTC	CASKRGNEQFF
NA	TRBV12-3/TRBV12-4	TRBJ2-1	many	TGTGCCAGCTCCCGGGGTCCCAATGAGCAGTTCTTC	CASSRGPNEQFF
NA	TRBV20-1	TRBJ1-2	few	TGCAGTGCTGATACAGGGTATTCGGACTATGGCTACACCTTC	CSADTGYSDYGYTF
TRBD2	TRBV29-1	TRBJ2-3	many	TGCAGCGTACTAGCGGAGTTCACAGATACGCAGTATTTT	CSVLAEFTDTQYF
NA	TRBV20-1	TRBJ2-3	few	TGCAGTGGGGGGCATCGCGACGGGGGCCGCACAGATACGCAGTATTTT	CSGGHRDGGRTDTQYF
NA	TRBV27	TRBJ1-4	NA	TGTGACTGGTTAAAACTGTTTTTT	CDWLKLFF
TRBD1	TRBV20-1	TRBJ2-7	NA	TGCAGTGCTAGAGAGGGGACAGTCTTCGAGCAGTACTTC	CSAREGTVFEQYF
TRBD2	TRBV20-1	TRBJ2-7	NA	TGCAGTGCTAGTAAGCTAGCGGGCCGCTCCTACGAGCAGTACTTC	CSASKLAGRSYEQYF
NA	TRBV29-1	TRBJ2-7	NA	TGCAGCGTGGGGGGACGGCAAAACTACGAGCAGTACTTC	CSVGGRQNYEQYF
TRBD1	TRBV20-1	TRBJ1-5	few	TGCAGTGCTAGGGGCCCGGGACAGGGGTATCAGCCCCAGCATTTT	CSARGPGQGYQPQHF
NA	TRBV10-3	TRBJ2-3	NA	TGTGCCATCAGTGAGTCCAGTGGGGGAGAGACAGATACGCAGTATTTT	CAISESSGGETDTQYF
NA	TRBV20-1	TRBJ1-5	NA	TGCAGTGCTAGAGATTACACCGGGGGAGGGCCCCAGCATTTT	CSARDYTGGGPQHF
TRBD1	TRBV5-1	TRBJ2-2	few	TGCGCCAGCAGCAAGACAGGGCCAAACACCGGGGAGCTGTTTTTT	CASSKTGPNTGELFF
NA	TRBV6-2/TRBV6-3	TRBJ1-5	NA	TGTGCCAGCAGTTACTCGCGGGAAATGGGCAATCAGCCCCAGCATTTT	CASSYSREMGNQPQHF
NA	TRBV7-9	TRBJ2-1	NA	TGTGCCAGCAGCTCTTACCGGACCAATGAGCAGTTCTTC	CASSSYRTNEQFF
NA	TRBV5-1	TRBJ2-3	many	TGCGCCAGCAGCTTGGTTGGAGGGGGAGATACGCAGTATTTT	CASSLVGGGDTQYF
NA	TRBV2	TRBJ2-5	NA	TGTGCCAGCAGCCGGGAGAGTTGGGAGACCCAGTACTTC	CASSRESWETQYF
NA	TRBV20-1	TRBJ2-7	NA	TGCAGTGCTAGATGGCAGAATTCCTACGAGCAGTACTTC	CSARWQNSYEQYF
TRBD1	TRBV15	TRBJ2-3	few	TGTGCCACCAGCAGTACAGGGGTCACAGATACGCAGTATTTT	CATSSTGVTDTQYF
NA	TRBV5-5	TRBJ2-7	few	TGTGCCAGCAGGGCGGACCGCGGTACCTACGAGCAGTACTTC	CASRADRGTYEQYF
NA	TRBV4-3	TRBJ2-3	NA	TGCGCCAGCAGCCAAGAGAGTCGATGGACAGATACGCAGTATTTT	CASSQESRWTDTQYF
TRBD2	TRBV12-3/TRBV12-4	TRBJ2-7	few	TGTGCCAGCAGTTCTGAGAAAGGACTAGGAGCCTACGAGCAGTACTTC	CASSSEKGLGAYEQYF